The 27 T cell receptor beta chains in this list originate from one sample, sequenced in a study of T cell responses to AZD1222 COVID-19 vaccine. Using immunoSEQ multiplex PCR, the repertoire was profiled, and TCRdb retains in-frame clones only, with some absent. The sample records roughly 120,000 clones, approximately 84% being singletons. Sample: peripheral blood, taken on day 0 of AZD1222 vaccination. The source is an adult in good health.

The V gene is TRBV28, the J gene TRBJ2-1; a possible D gene is TRBD2 (7 bases). The V end was cut by 10 bases, the J end by 4 bases, with 17 bases between. Germline V gene data show CDR1 as MDHEN and CDR2 as SYDVKM. The CDR3 has 14 amino acids. The CDR3 region has the DNA TGTGCCACAGAGGGCGGGGGCGATTACAATGAGCAGTTCTTC. Translating gives CATEGGGDYNEQFF.

The genes are TRBV7-2 and TRBJ1-2; D gene unclear. The CDR3 is 14 amino acids. Trimming removed 1 base from V and 2 bases from J, with 8 bases in between. The germline CDR1 and CDR2 sequences are SGHTA and FQGNSA. DNA of the CDR3: TGTGCCAGCAGCTTAGGCCCCGAGAACTATGGCTACACCTTC. The encoded protein is CASSLGPENYGYTF.

The chain combines TRBV6-2 or TRBV6-3 with TRBJ2-1; tentative D call: TRBD2 (5 bases). CDR3 length equals 18 residues. V lost 0 bases, J lost 5 bases, and 20 bases lay in between. From germline, CDR1 is MNHEY and CDR2 SVGEGT. Here the CDR3 reads CASSYSVLARAVNNEQFF. The CDR3 DNA reads TGTGCCAGCAGTTACTCGGTGTTGGCGCGGGCGGTGAACAATGAGCAGTTCTTC.

In this sample, this clone turned up once. The chain has TRBV2 and TRBJ1-4; TRBD1 is a possible D gene (5 bases). V shed 2 bases and J shed 8 bases, with 12 bases lying between them. The length of the CDR3 is 14 residues. CDR1 SNHLY and CDR2 FYNNEI come from the germline V gene. CDR3 residues: CASSERGIGEKLFF. CDR3 DNA: TGTGCCAGCAGTGAAAGGGGTATAGGAGAAAAACTGTTTTTT.

The chain has TRBV24-1 and TRBJ2-7; D is unresolved. Trimming stripped 5 bases from V and 3 bases from J, with 4 bases between. Germline V CDR1 and CDR2: KGHDR, SFDVKD. The CDR3 has 11 residues. As DNA, the CDR3 is TGTGCCACCAGTGGTGGCTACGAGCAGTACTTC. Protein sequence: CATSGGYEQYF.

The chain recombines TRBV28 with TRBJ1-2; D is uncertain. The germline CDR1 and CDR2 sequences are MDHEN and SYDVKM. This CDR3 has 14 residues. Trimming cost V 2 bases and J 1 base, with 8 bases left between them. CDR3 nucleotides: TGTGCCAGCAGTTTAGGGCAGAATAACTATGGCTACACCTTC. Protein sequence: CASSLGQNNYGYTF.

The rearrangement links TRBV10-2 to TRBJ1-1; D is possibly TRBD1 (6 bases). V was shortened by 5 bases and J by 1 base, with 11 bases between the two germline ends. Germline CDR1 reads WSHSY; CDR2 reads SAAADI. The CDR3 is 14 amino acids. Written as DNA, the CDR3 is TGCGCCAGCAGTCACCGGGGACAGAACACTGAAGCTTTCTTT. Its protein product is CASSHRGQNTEAFF.

V usage is TRBV5-4 and J usage is TRBJ1-2, with D unresolved. The CDR3 has 14 residues. Germline V gives CDR1 SGHNT, CDR2 YYREEE (reference sequence). The V end was cut by 0 bases, the J end by 2 bases, with 8 bases between. In nucleotides, the CDR3 is TGTGCCAGCAGCTTGGGGAGCCTCAACTATGGCTACACCTTC. Encoded protein: CASSLGSLNYGYTF. Supplemented by reference TRBV5-4 and TRBJ1-2, the full variable domain reads ETGVTQSPTHLIKTRGQQVTLRCSSQSGHNTVSWYQQALGQGPQFIFQYYREEENGRGNFPPRFSGLQFPNYSSELNVNALELDDSALYLCASSLGSLNYGYTFGSGTRLTVV.

V and J are TRBV27 and TRBJ1-2, with 9 bases aligning to TRBD1. The CDR3 length is 16 residues. The V gene's germline CDR1 is MNHEY and CDR2 SMNVEV (reference sequence). V shed 2 bases, J shed 4 bases, and the junction held 8 bases outside the gene matches. For the CDR3, the DNA is TGTGCCAGCAGTTTAACCCCGGGACAGGGAGGCTATGGCTACACCTTC. Translating it yields CASSLTPGQGGYGYTF.

This rearrangement joins TRBV4-1 to TRBJ2-7, with 9 bases that match TRBD1. V shed 0 bases and J 6 bases; nucleotides not matched to a gene: 12. The germline gives CDR1 MGHRA, CDR2 YSYEKL. The CDR3 totals 17 residues. As DNA, the CDR3 is TGCGCCAGCAGCCAAGATAGTCCCGGGACAGGGTTGTTCGAGCAGTACTTC. This gives the protein CASSQDSPGTGLFEQYF.

J is TRBJ2-7 and V is TRBV3-1 (or the pseudogene TRBV3-2), with a possible D match to TRBD1 (6 bases). V was clipped by 0 bases and J by 4 bases, with 10 bases between them. Germline V gives CDR1 LGHDT, CDR2 YNNKEL (reference sequence). The length of the CDR3 is 14 residues. CDR3 sequence reads: CASSQEPGEYEQYF. CDR3 nucleotides: TGTGCCAGCAGCCAAGAACCAGGGGAGTACGAGCAGTACTTC.

This rearrangement joins TRBV11-2 to TRBJ1-1; 9 bases are shared with TRBD1. The length of the CDR3 is 16 residues. In germline, CDR1 is SGHAT, CDR2 FQNNGV. The J segment lost 1 base and the V segment lost 5 bases, leaving 8 bases of the junction unmatched. CDR3 amino acids: CASSLGQGRGNTEAFF. Here the CDR3 DNA reads TGTGCCAGCAGCCTCGGACAGGGGAGAGGGAACACTGAAGCTTTCTTT.

V usage is TRBV10-2 and J usage is TRBJ1-2, with 7 nucleotides matching TRBD1. The CDR3 is made up of 12 amino acids. The ends lost 6 bases at V and 6 bases at J; junction bases unmatched: 4. The germline gives CDR1 WSHSY, CDR2 SAAADI. The CDR3 reads CASRQRGHGYTF. In DNA form, the CDR3 reads TGCGCCAGCAGGCAAAGGGGGCATGGCTACACCTTC.

The genes are TRBV6-5 and TRBJ2-5; D is perhaps TRBD2 (6 bases). The ends were cut back, 5 bases at V and 1 base at J, with 11 bases in the middle. The CDR3 sequence is 14 residues long. Germline V lookup: CDR1 MNHEY, CDR2 SVGAGI. The CDR3 nucleotides are TGTGCCAGCAGTCCTGTGACTAGCCAAGAGACCCAGTACTTC. Translation gives CASSPVTSQETQYF.

This clone has just a few counts. The CDR3 region is CASSLIILGDTEAFF. CDR3 coding DNA: TGTGCCAGCAGCCTCATTATCTTAGGGGACACTGAAGCTTTCTTT. This chain links TRBV7-3 with TRBJ1-1; weak D call: TRBD1 (5 bases). V was trimmed by 5 bases and J by 3 bases, leaving 16 bases between them. CDR3 length equals 15 residues. Germline CDR1 reads SGHTA; CDR2 reads FQGTGA.

The chain recombines TRBV5-8 with TRBJ2-7; D may be TRBD1 (5 bases). Germline values: CDR1 SGHTS, CDR2 YDEGEE. This CDR3 region has 13 residues. V shed 4 bases and J shed 1 base, with 9 bases lying between them. The CDR3, as DNA: TGTGCCAGCAGCCGGACACGATCCTACGAGCAGTACTTC. Translated: CASSRTRSYEQYF.

The table lists this clone with a count of one. V and J are TRBV30 and TRBJ1-5; possibly TRBD1 for D (5 bases). V lost 2 bases, J lost 6 bases, and 11 bases lay in between. CDR3 length: 13 amino acids. CDR1 is GTSNPN and CDR2 is SVGIG in the germline V gene (reference sequence). In nucleotides, the CDR3 is TGTGCCTGGAGTTTGCAGGGTACTCAGCCCCAGCATTTT. This codes for CAWSLQGTQPQHF. Full variable domain (missing parts from reference TRBV30 and TRBJ1-5): SQTIHQWPATLVQPVGSPLSLECTVEGTSNPNLYWYRQAAGRGLQLLFYSVGIGQISSEVPQNLSASRPQDRQFILSSKKLLLSDSGFYLCAWSLQGTQPQHFGDGTRLSIL.

V is TRBV11-3 and J is TRBJ2-6; D is unclear. The CDR3 contains 15 residues. The V end lost 5 bases, the J end lost 3 bases, and 11 bases lay between the germline ends. Germline V gives CDR1 SGHNT, CDR2 YENEEA. CDR3 coding DNA: TGTGCCAGCAGCCGTTCGTCGGGTGGGGCCAACGTCCTGACTTTC. Encoded protein: CASSRSSGGANVLTF.

The CDR3 region has the DNA TGTGCCAGCAGCCTGGGGGACTCCAGAAACTATGGCTACACCTTC. Translating it yields CASSLGDSRNYGYTF. V is TRBV28 and J is TRBJ1-2; perhaps TRBD1 as D (5 bases). Germline values: CDR1 MDHEN, CDR2 SYDVKM. The CDR3 extends over 15 amino acids. With 6 bases removed from V and 2 bases from J, the gap between germline ends came to 16 bases.

The rearrangement uses TRBV5-4 and TRBJ2-1; 9 nucleotides line up with TRBD1. The germline CDR1 and CDR2 sequences are SGHNT and YYREEE (reference sequence). V dropped 2 bases and J dropped 6; count of bases not matched to a gene: 6. The CDR3 has 15 residues. The DNA for the CDR3 is TGTGCCAGCAGCTTCGAGGACAGGGGTGGCAATGAGCAGTTCTTC. It yields the protein CASSFEDRGGNEQFF. Complete variable domain (other parts from reference TRBV5-4 and TRBJ2-1): ETGVTQSPTHLIKTRGQQVTLRCSSQSGHNTVSWYQQALGQGPQFIFQYYREEENGRGNFPPRFSGLQFPNYSSELNVNALELDDSALYLCASSFEDRGGNEQFFGPGTRLTVL.

CDR3 amino acids: CASTRYGTSYEQYF. CDR3 coding DNA: TGTGCCAGCACCCGTTACGGAACCTCCTACGAGCAGTACTTC. The V call is TRBV7-2, the J call TRBJ2-7; D ambiguous. The CDR3 loop spans 14 amino acids. V lost 7 bases to trimming and J lost 0 bases, with 13 bases between them. Germline values: CDR1 SGHTA, CDR2 FQGNSA.

The rearrangement uses TRBV7-6 and TRBJ2-7; a weak D match, TRBD1 (6 bases). Germline V gene data show CDR1 as SGHVS and CDR2 as FNYEAQ. Trimming shortened V by 4 bases and J by 1 base, and 11 bases separated the two germline ends. The CDR3 loop spans 14 amino acids. The CDR3 DNA is TGTGCCAGCAGCTGGGGGACACAATCCTACGAGCAGTACTTC. Translating gives CASSWGTQSYEQYF.

The V and J genes are TRBV6-5 and TRBJ2-5; TRBD1 matches 8 bases. This CDR3 contains 15 residues. Per germline, CDR1 MNHEY and CDR2 SVGAGI. After removal of 4 bases from V and 2 bases from J, the junction contained 6 bases not matched to a gene. The CDR3 sequence: CASSFGRGHQETQYF. The CDR3 nucleotides read TGTGCCAGCAGTTTCGGCAGGGGGCATCAAGAGACCCAGTACTTC.

The V call is TRBV6-1, the J call TRBJ2-1, with TRBD1 as a possible D gene (5 bases). This CDR3 is 15 amino acids long. V dropped 2 bases and J dropped 2 bases, with 10 bases sitting between them. Per germline, CDR1 MNHNS and CDR2 SASEGT. The CDR3 DNA sequence: TGTGCCAGCAGTGAACGTAGGGGCCCCTACAATGAGCAGTTCTTC. This codes for CASSERRGPYNEQFF.

This sequence joins TRBV4-3 and TRBJ1-5; 8 bases are shared with TRBD1. The V and J ends lost 0 bases and 6 bases, in that order; junction bases with no gene match: 13. Germline assignment: CDR1 LGHNA and CDR2 YSLEER. This CDR3 is 18 amino acids long. This chain's CDR3 is CASSQDPRTGGYVQPQHF. The DNA of the CDR3 is TGCGCCAGCAGCCAAGACCCCCGAACAGGGGGATATGTTCAGCCCCAGCATTTT.

As for this clone: Its ends do not fully match the called genes, so a read error is possible. The chain employs TRBV11-2 and TRBJ2-5; 12 positions agree with TRBD2. This CDR3 has 15 amino acids. Looked up from germline, CDR1 is SGHAT and CDR2 is FQNNGV. The CDR3 DNA reads as TGTGCCAGCAGCTTCTCTAGCGGGAGGGCCCACTCCAAGGACTTC. As protein: CASSFSSGRAHSKDF.

This clone came up once. The rearrangement links TRBV9 to TRBJ2-7; possible D gene TRBD1, 6 bases. V was pared by 0 bases and J by 3 bases, with 16 bases between. This CDR3 contains 16 residues. The germline V gene encodes CDR1 SGDLS and CDR2 YYNGEE. The CDR3 bases are TGTGCCAGCAGCGTAGGGTCGGACCCGGGACACTACGAGCAGTACTTC. It yields the protein CASSVGSDPGHYEQYF.